The 20 T cell receptor beta chains in this list originate from one sample, sequenced in a study of regulatory T cells in long-lasting Graves disease. Building of the TCR beta libraries involved iRepertoire HTBI primers and Arm-PCR of CDR3 regions. Using its own MiXCR run on the multiplex PCR reads, TCRdb lists one record per CDR3 protein. Counted here are 400,000 to 500,000 distinct CDR3 sequences, 14% occurring once; the ten biggest clones make up roughly a sixth. Time point denoted: newly diagnosed GD, antithyroid drugs for less than 3 months. Extracted PBMC RNA gave rise to the TCR library. The sample was also linked to a second study, of T cells in Graves' hyperthyroidism and ophthalmopathy.

The material was peripheral blood mononuclear cells (PBMCs), obtained at new diagnosis, from a patient treated with antithyroid drugs. These receptors were obtained from a woman aged 45-65 years with Graves disease.

This clonotype was found many times. This chain links TRBV3-1 with TRBJ2-7, with D possibly matching TRBD1 (6 bases). The ends were cut back, 3 bases at V and 2 bases at J, with 17 bases in the middle. Germline assignment: CDR1 LGHDT and CDR2 YNNKEL (reference sequence). CDR3 size: 16 residues. CDR3 sequence reads: CASSQRYGTRAYEQYF. The CDR3 DNA reads as TGTGCCAGCAGCCAGAGATACGGGACACGAGCCTACGAGCAGTACTTC.

This clonotype has ten or more counts. The chain joins TRBV7-2 to TRBJ2-5; 10 bases align to TRBD2. This CDR3 is 16 amino acids long. The V gene end was trimmed by 0 bases and the J gene end by 4 bases; junction bases not matched to a gene: 5. The germline gives CDR1 SGHTA, CDR2 FQGNSA. The CDR3 coding sequence is TGTGCCAGCAGCTTAGCGAGCGGGAGGGCCGTAGAGACCCAGTACTTC. Translated: CASSLASGRAVETQYF.

This clonotype was observed many times. CDR3 coding DNA: TGCGCCAGCAGCGGTACGAGGGAGGGGAACAATGAGCAGTTCTTC. Encoded protein: CASSGTREGNNEQFF. The chain couples TRBV5-1 to TRBJ2-1, with 7 bases lining up with TRBD2. This CDR3 comprises 15 residues. V lost 4 bases, J lost 5 bases, and 9 bases stayed unmatched. Germline values: CDR1 SGHRS, CDR2 YFSETQ. The full variable domain, its missing parts supplied by reference TRBV5-1 and TRBJ2-1, is KAGVTQTPRYLIKTRGQQVTLSCSPISGHRSVSWYQQTPGQGLQFLFEYFSETQRNKGNFPGRFSGRQFSNSRSEMNVSTLELGDSALYLCASSGTREGNNEQFFGPGTRLTVL.

This clonotype was counted a few times. The rearrangement links TRBV7-9 to TRBJ2-7, with 12 bases aligning to TRBD2. With 8 bases clipped from V and 6 bases from J, the junction kept 8 bases outside the gene matches. Germline V gene sequence: CDR1 SEHNR, CDR2 FQNEAQ (reference sequence). This CDR3 has 14 residues. CDR3 bases: TGTGCCAGCCTTTCTAGCGGGAGGGCCTCCGAGCAGTACTTC. This encodes CASLSSGRASEQYF.

This clonotype has at least ten counts. CDR3 amino acids: CASSSQGLATGELFF. DNA for the CDR3: TGTGCCAGTAGTTCCCAGGGACTAGCCACCGGGGAGCTGTTTTTT. The J gene is TRBJ2-2, the V gene TRBV19; 9 nucleotides align to TRBD2. The CDR3 runs to 15 residues. V trimming: 5 bases; J trimming: 4 bases; junction bases outside the gene matches: 5. The germline V gene encodes CDR1 LNHDA and CDR2 SQIVND (reference sequence).

In its sample, this clonotype was seen many times. The rearrangement links TRBV12-3 or TRBV12-4 to TRBJ2-7; D is uncertain. This CDR3 contains 14 residues. V was cut by 2 bases and J by 2 bases, with 10 bases left in between. CDR3 coding DNA: TGTGCCAGCAGTTTACCGGGCGTCACCTACGAGCAGTACTTC. Amino acid sequence: CASSLPGVTYEQYF.

This clonotype was detected ten times or more. V gene TRBV5-1 combines with J gene TRBJ1-2, with 7 nucleotides matching TRBD1. The CDR3 length is 16 residues. The V segment lost 3 bases and the J segment 0 bases; nucleotides outside the gene matches: 8. Germline CDR1 SGHRS, CDR2 YFSETQ. The CDR3 region is CASSSSTGASNYGYTF. CDR3 in DNA: TGCGCCAGCAGCTCGTCCACAGGGGCCTCTAACTATGGCTACACCTTC.

Remarks on this clonotype: This may stem from a read error, because a much larger clone lies one nucleotide away. This chain connects TRBV28 to TRBJ2-7, with unresolved D. The CDR3 has 13 amino acids. CDR1 MDHEN and CDR2 SYDVKM come from the germline V gene. The ends were cut back, 3 bases at V and 2 bases at J, with 8 bases in the middle. DNA for the CDR3: TGTGCCAGCAGTTTCCAGGACCCCTACGAGCAGTACTTC. This translates into CASSFQDPYEQYF.

This clonotype has at least ten counts. The V gene is TRBV6-5, the J gene TRBJ2-7; 8 bases map to TRBD2. The CDR3 contains 14 residues. V shed 3 bases, J shed 3 bases, and the junction held 4 bases outside the gene matches. CDR1 and CDR2 from the germline V gene are MNHEY and SVGAGI. The CDR3 here is CASSYREGVYEQYF. The CDR3 DNA is TGTGCCAGCAGTTATCGGGAGGGCGTCTACGAGCAGTACTTC.

This clonotype was counted a few times. V usage is TRBV29-1 and J usage is TRBJ2-7, with a tentative D call TRBD2 (6 bases). Per the germline V gene, CDR1 is SQVTM and CDR2 is ANQGSEA. The CDR3 is 15 residues long. V gave up 7 bases and J gave up 0 bases, with 19 bases separating them. As DNA, the CDR3 is TGCAGCGCGGGGTTGGGGGGTTTTGGCTCCTACGAGCAGTACTTC. This codes for CSAGLGGFGSYEQYF.

This clonotype was seen many times. The V call is TRBV2, the J call TRBJ1-1; D uncertain. Germline CDR1 SNHLY, CDR2 FYNNEI. Between the trimmed V and J ends, which lost 3 bases and 0 bases, there was a span of 5 bases. There are 13 residues in the CDR3. The CDR3 bases are TGTGCCAGCAGTGACAACTTGAACACTGAAGCTTTCTTT. Amino acids: CASSDNLNTEAFF.

The sample holds many counts of this clonotype. This chain connects TRBV7-3 to TRBJ2-1; D possibly matches TRBD1 or TRBD2 (5 bases each). The CDR3 covers 15 residues. Trimming pared 2 bases from V and 5 bases from J, leaving 13 bases between. In germline, CDR1 is SGHTA, CDR2 FQGTGA. The CDR3 loop reads CASSLEGRSNNEQFF. In nucleotides, the CDR3 is TGTGCCAGCAGCTTAGAGGGACGGAGTAACAATGAGCAGTTCTTC.

The sample holds many counts of this clonotype. V is TRBV10-3 and J is TRBJ2-1; D remains unclear. Germline V lookup: CDR1 ENHRY, CDR2 SYGVKD. V lost 4 bases to trimming and J lost 7 bases, with 5 bases between them. The CDR3 length is 11 residues. This chain's CDR3 is CAISVKNEQFF. DNA for the CDR3: TGTGCCATCAGTGTAAAGAATGAGCAGTTCTTC.

The rearrangement joins TRBV7-9 to TRBJ2-2; D perhaps matches TRBD1 (6 bases). V gave up 4 bases and J gave up 5 bases, with 14 bases separating them. The CDR3 is 15 residues long. Germline CDR1 and CDR2: SEHNR and FQNEAQ (reference sequence). The CDR3 protein is CASSSRTVITGELFF. In DNA form, the CDR3 reads TGTGCCAGCAGCTCCCGGACAGTTATAACCGGGGAGCTGTTTTTT.

With respect to this clonotype: This likely traces to a read error, being one base from a far larger clone. V gene TRBV11-2 combines with J gene TRBJ2-5; 14 nucleotides align to TRBD2. The CDR3 covers 15 residues. Germline CDR1 reads SGHAT; CDR2 reads FQNNGV. Written as DNA, the CDR3 is TGTGCCAGCAGCGGACTAGCGGGAGGCTACAATGAGCAGTGCTTC. This encodes CASSGLAGGYNEQCF.

This clonotype came up many times. The chain combines TRBV7-3 with TRBJ2-2; D is unclear. This CDR3 spans 14 amino acids. Germline V gives CDR1 SGHTA, CDR2 FQGTGA. Trimming pared 4 bases from V and 4 bases from J, leaving 10 bases between. The CDR3, as DNA: TGTGCCAGCAGCTCGGGTGATAGCACCGGGGAGCTGTTTTTT. Its protein product is CASSSGDSTGELFF.

The chain uses TRBV3-1 and TRBJ2-1, with no clear D. Trimming pared 1 base from V and 2 bases from J, leaving 15 bases between. CDR1 LGHDT and CDR2 YNNKEL come from the germline V gene (reference sequence). The CDR3 consists of 17 residues. The CDR3 DNA reads as TGTGCCAGCAGCCAAGTTGATCGACCATACCCCTACAATGAGCAGTTCTTC. Its translation: CASSQVDRPYPYNEQFF.

This clonotype was found many times. The chain is built from TRBV13 and TRBJ2-3; D gene ambiguous. Germline values: CDR1 PRHDT, CDR2 FYEKMQ (reference sequence). V was trimmed by 4 bases and J by 2 bases, leaving 13 bases between them. The CDR3 is 15 amino acids. CDR3 DNA sequence: TGTGCCAGCAGCTCTGGTACACTGATCACAGATACGCAGTATTTT. Encoded protein: CASSSGTLITDTQYF.

CDR3 sequence reads: CASSAGGGNTIYF. The CDR3 DNA is TGTGCCAGCAGCGCCGGCGGGGGAAACACCATATATTTT. The chain carries TRBV9 and TRBJ1-3; D call uncertain. The CDR3 extends over 13 amino acids. CDR1 SGDLS and CDR2 YYNGEE come from the germline V gene. V dropped 3 bases and J dropped 4 bases, with 8 bases sitting between them.

This clonotype was recorded many times. This sequence joins TRBV2 and TRBJ1-1; D not certain. The V gene lost 4 bases and the J gene lost 3 bases, with 6 bases spanning the gap. The germline V gene has CDR1 SNHLY and CDR2 FYNNEI. The CDR3 covers 12 residues. The CDR3 loop is CASSAQDTEAFF. CDR3 coding DNA: TGTGCCAGCAGTGCCCAAGACACTGAAGCTTTCTTT.